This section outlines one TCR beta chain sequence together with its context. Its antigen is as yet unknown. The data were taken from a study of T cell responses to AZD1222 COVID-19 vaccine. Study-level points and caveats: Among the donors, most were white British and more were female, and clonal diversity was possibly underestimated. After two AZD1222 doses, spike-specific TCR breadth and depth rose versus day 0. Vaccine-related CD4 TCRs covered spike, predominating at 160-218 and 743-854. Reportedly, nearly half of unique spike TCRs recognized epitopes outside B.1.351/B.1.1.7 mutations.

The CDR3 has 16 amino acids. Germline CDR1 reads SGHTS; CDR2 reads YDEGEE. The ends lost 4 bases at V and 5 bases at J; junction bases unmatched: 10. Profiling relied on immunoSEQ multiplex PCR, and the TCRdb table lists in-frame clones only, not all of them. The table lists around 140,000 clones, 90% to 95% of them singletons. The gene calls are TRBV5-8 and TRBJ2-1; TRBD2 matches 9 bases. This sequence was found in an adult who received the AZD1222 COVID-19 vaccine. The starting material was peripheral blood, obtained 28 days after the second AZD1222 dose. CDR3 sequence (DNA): TGTGCCAGCAGCGTCCTAGCGGGGATCAAAAACAATGAGCAGTTCTTC. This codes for CASSVLAGIKNNEQFF.